These 16 T cell receptor beta chains share one sample of origin, sequenced in a study of CD8 T cells in ankylosing spondylitis. General observations from the study: Several highly homologous variants made up a TCR beta motif that seemed to typify ankylosing spondylitis blood.

MiXCR, applied by TCRdb to the 5' RACE reads, yields one record per CDR3 protein. The sample records fewer than 550,000 distinct CDR3 sequences, roughly 5.2% being singletons. No antigen is known for these receptors. The sequencing sample was made of blood, either unsorted or a sorted T cell fraction (not recorded which). Receptor source: a male donor with ankylosing spondylitis.

A few counts support this clonotype. The chain carries TRBV20-1 and TRBJ2-2; maybe TRBD2 (6 bases). The V end lost 0 bases, the J end lost 7 bases, and 9 bases lay between the germline ends. CDR1 and CDR2 from the germline V gene are DFQATT and SNEGSKA (reference sequence). The CDR3 runs to 13 residues. The CDR3 loop is CSAREGSGGELFF. The CDR3 bases are TGCAGTGCTAGAGAGGGTAGCGGCGGGGAGCTGTTTTTT.

This clonotype occurred many times. CDR3 sequence: CASSLGAGTSVFHNEQFF. Here the CDR3 DNA reads TGTGCCAGCAGCTTAGGGGCCGGGACTAGCGTTTTCCACAATGAGCAGTTCTTC. The chain carries TRBV7-8 and TRBJ2-1, with TRBD2 identical over 10 bases. The length of the CDR3 is 18 residues. The ends lost 1 base at V and 5 bases at J; junction bases unmatched: 11. Germline V gene sequence: CDR1 SGHVS, CDR2 FQNEAQ.

This clonotype was counted ten times or more. The chain is built from TRBV15 and TRBJ2-5; 10 bases fit TRBD1. CDR1 and CDR2 (germline): LNHNV, YYDKDF (reference sequence). With 2 bases clipped from V and 5 bases from J, the junction kept 8 bases outside the gene matches. The CDR3 runs to 16 residues. The CDR3 loop reads CATSRPRTGGLETQYF. CDR3 nucleotides: TGTGCCACCAGCAGACCCCGGACAGGGGGATTGGAGACCCAGTACTTC.

This clonotype was counted ten times or more. The chain links TRBV20-1 to TRBJ2-3, with D possibly being TRBD1 or TRBD2 (6 bases each). The CDR3 runs to 15 residues. The V gene's germline CDR1 is DFQATT and CDR2 SNEGSKA (reference sequence). Trimming took off 4 bases at V and 4 bases at J, with 18 bases between the two ends. The chain's CDR3 is CSAIRPGAWSDTQYF. In DNA, the CDR3 is TGCAGTGCTATACGGCCGGGGGCGTGGTCAGATACGCAGTATTTT.

This clonotype occurred a few times. The chain recombines TRBV5-5 with TRBJ2-1; no definite D call. V was trimmed by 6 bases and J by 3 bases, leaving 19 bases between them. The germline V gene encodes CDR1 SGHKS and CDR2 YYEKEE (reference sequence). The CDR3 consists of 16 residues. DNA for the CDR3: TGTGCCAGCACATCCCCGAGAGATACCAACTACAATGAGCAGTTCTTC. It encodes CASTSPRDTNYNEQFF. The full variable domain, in which reference TRBV5-5 and TRBJ2-1 provide the parts outside the CDR3, is DAGVTQSPTHLIKTRGQQVTLRCSPISGHKSVSWYQQVLGQGPQFIFQYYEKEERGRGNFPDRFSARQFPNYSSELNVNALLLGDSALYLCASTSPRDTNYNEQFFGPGTRLTVL.

This clonotype was seen a few times. J is TRBJ2-7 and V is TRBV11-3, with D unresolved. Between the trimmed V and J ends, which lost 0 bases and 8 bases, there was a span of 8 bases. CDR3 length: 12 amino acids. CDR1 and CDR2 (germline): SGHNT, YENEEA. CDR3 DNA: TGTGCCAGCAGCTTAGATAATCGTCAGCAGTACTTC. As protein: CASSLDNRQQYF.

At least ten counts were recorded for this clonotype. The rearrangement joins TRBV28 to TRBJ1-1; D ambiguous. The CDR3 consists of 14 residues. Germline lookup yields CDR1 MDHEN and CDR2 SYDVKM. V was cut by 5 bases and J by 2 bases, with 12 bases left in between. The CDR3 sequence: CASSPPIVNTEAFF. The CDR3 DNA sequence: TGTGCCAGCAGTCCTCCGATAGTAAACACTGAAGCTTTCTTT.

There are many counts of this clonotype. The chain is built from TRBV15 and TRBJ2-3, with TRBD2 matching 11 bases. Germline V gene sequence: CDR1 LNHNV, CDR2 YYDKDF (reference sequence). V lost 3 bases to trimming and J lost 2 bases; unmatched junction nucleotides: 4. The CDR3 length is 16 residues. Here the CDR3 DNA reads TGTGCCACCAGCAGCGGGACTAGCGGTCACACAGATACGCAGTATTTT. Its translation: CATSSGTSGHTDTQYF.

This clonotype showed up many times. V and J are TRBV18 and TRBJ2-3; perhaps TRBD1 as D (5 bases). Germline V lookup: CDR1 KGHSH, CDR2 LQKENI. With 0 bases removed from V and 6 bases from J, the gap between germline ends came to 13 bases. The CDR3 contains 15 residues. CDR3 residues: CASSPPVGAKDTQYF. The CDR3 DNA reads as TGTGCCAGCTCACCACCGGTTGGGGCCAAGGATACGCAGTATTTT.

Ten or more counts support this clonotype. V gene TRBV7-2 combines with J gene TRBJ2-3, with D perhaps TRBD2 (5 bases). The CDR3 covers 15 residues. CDR1 SGHTA and CDR2 FQGNSA come from the germline V gene. The ends were cut back, 1 base at V and 4 bases at J, with 12 bases in the middle. CDR3 sequence reads: CASSLDGIRADTQYF. The CDR3 DNA follows: TGTGCCAGCAGCTTAGACGGGATCCGCGCAGATACGCAGTATTTT. Based on the CDR3 plus reference TRBV7-2 and TRBJ2-3, the full variable domain is GAGVSQSPSNKVTEKGKDVELRCDPISGHTALYWYRQSLGQGLEFLIYFQGNSAPDKSGLPSDRFSAERTGGSVSTLTIQRTQQEDSAVYLCASSLDGIRADTQYFGPGTRLTVL.

This clonotype was counted at least ten times. The chain joins TRBV29-1 to TRBJ2-7; D is ambiguous. The germline V gene encodes CDR1 SQVTM and CDR2 ANQGSEA. There are 14 residues in the CDR3. Trimming took off 4 bases at V and 0 bases at J, with 13 bases between the two ends. This CDR3 reads CSVVGMLSSYEQYF. In DNA form, the CDR3 reads TGCAGCGTTGTGGGCATGTTGAGCTCCTACGAGCAGTACTTC.

In this sample, this clonotype turned up many times. The rearrangement joins TRBV5-1 to TRBJ2-2, with TRBD1 matching 8 bases. The CDR3 sequence is 15 residues long. The germline gives CDR1 SGHRS, CDR2 YFSETQ. V gave up 0 bases and J gave up 6 bases; unmatched junction bases: 4. In DNA form, the CDR3 reads TGCGCCAGCAGCTTGGGACAGGGGTGGTCCGGGGAGCTGTTTTTT. Protein: CASSLGQGWSGELFF.

This chain connects TRBV5-1 to TRBJ2-3; D unclear. The CDR3 is 15 amino acids. Germline assignment: CDR1 SGHRS and CDR2 YFSETQ. V lost 4 bases to trimming and J lost 2 bases, with 14 bases between them. The CDR3 DNA reads as TGCGCCAGCAGCCTTTCCACCGAATTCACAGATACGCAGTATTTT. Translation: CASSLSTEFTDTQYF.

This clonotype was recorded many times. This chain links TRBV5-1 with TRBJ2-1; 8 positions match TRBD1. This CDR3 comprises 14 residues. From germline, CDR1 is SGHRS and CDR2 YFSETQ. Unmatched junction bases numbered 4, after V lost 0 bases and J lost 8 bases. CDR3 nucleotide sequence: TGCGCCAGCAGCTTGGGGACAGGGAAGGATGAGCAGTTCTTC. Translated, it gives CASSLGTGKDEQFF.

The sample holds many counts of this clonotype. The gene calls are TRBV12-3 or TRBV12-4 and TRBJ1-1, with no clear D. The CDR3 runs 14 residues. V was shortened by 10 bases and J by 1 base, with 16 bases between the two germline ends. The CDR3 protein is CANLSRSGNTEAFF. The CDR3 DNA sequence: TGTGCCAACCTTTCCCGAAGCGGGAACACTGAAGCTTTCTTT.

This clonotype was recorded many times. This chain joins TRBV20-1 and TRBJ2-3; D might be TRBD1 (6 bases). Germline CDR1 and CDR2: DFQATT and SNEGSKA (reference sequence). V dropped 2 bases and J dropped 1 base, with 13 bases sitting between them. The CDR3 is 15 residues long. This chain's CDR3 is CSARRGGLRTDTQYF. In DNA form, the CDR3 reads TGCAGTGCTAGACGTGGGGGCCTTCGCACAGATACGCAGTATTTT.